These 3 T cell receptor beta chains were sequenced from one sample in a study of cytomegalovirus exposure and HLA in healthy donors. Researchers ran the PCR with 60 Vbeta and 13 Jbeta primers. Method: immunoSEQ multiplex PCR; TCRdb's copy keeps in-frame clones and lacks some. The sample records fewer than 95,000 clones, 65% to 80% being singletons. The sequencing input was PBMCs. These receptors were obtained from a man in his forties in good health and CMV-seronegative.

The chain combines TRBV18 with TRBJ2-3; possible D gene TRBD1, 6 bases. Germline CDR1 KGHSH, CDR2 LQKENI. Trimming took 4 bases from V and 2 from J, leaving 10 bases between them. This CDR3 contains 14 residues. The CDR3: CASSLRQATDTQYF. CDR3 coding DNA: TGTGCCAGCTCACTGCGACAGGCCACAGATACGCAGTATTTT.

The genes are TRBV6-5 and TRBJ2-5, with D perhaps TRBD1 (6 bases). Germline values: CDR1 MNHEY, CDR2 SVGAGI. V lost 5 bases and J 1 base, leaving 11 bases between the germline ends. The CDR3 sequence is 14 residues long. Here the CDR3 DNA reads TGTGCCAGCAGTCCAGACAGGTTCCAAGAGACCCAGTACTTC. Encoded protein: CASSPDRFQETQYF.

This clone came up a few times. V gene TRBV4-3 combines with J gene TRBJ2-2, with 7 bases fitting TRBD2. Germline V lookup: CDR1 LGHNA, CDR2 YSLEER. V was clipped by 1 base and J by 5 bases; unmatched bases: 10. The CDR3 consists of 17 residues. CDR3 sequence reads: CASSQVLGGARTGELFF. The CDR3 DNA reads TGCGCCAGCAGCCAAGTCTTGGGAGGGGCCCGGACCGGGGAGCTGTTTTTT.